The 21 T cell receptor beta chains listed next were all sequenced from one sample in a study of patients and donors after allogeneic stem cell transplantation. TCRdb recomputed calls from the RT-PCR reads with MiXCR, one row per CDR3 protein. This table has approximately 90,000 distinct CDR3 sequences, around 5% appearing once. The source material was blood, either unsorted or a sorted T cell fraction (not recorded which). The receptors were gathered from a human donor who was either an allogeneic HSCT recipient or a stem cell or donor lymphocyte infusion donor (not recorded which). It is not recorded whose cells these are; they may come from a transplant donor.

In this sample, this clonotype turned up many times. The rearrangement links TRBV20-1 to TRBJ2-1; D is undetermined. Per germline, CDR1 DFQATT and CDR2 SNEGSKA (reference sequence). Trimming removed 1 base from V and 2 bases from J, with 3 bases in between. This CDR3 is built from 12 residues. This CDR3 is CSARAAYNEQFF. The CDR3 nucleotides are TGCAGTGCTAGAGCGGCCTACAATGAGCAGTTCTTC.

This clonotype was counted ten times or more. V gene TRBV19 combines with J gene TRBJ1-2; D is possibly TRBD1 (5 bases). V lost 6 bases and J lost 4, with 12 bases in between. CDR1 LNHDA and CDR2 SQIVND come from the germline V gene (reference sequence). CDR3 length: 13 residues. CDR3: CASRGRAVYGYTF. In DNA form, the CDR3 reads TGTGCCAGTAGGGGCAGGGCGGTCTATGGCTACACCTTC. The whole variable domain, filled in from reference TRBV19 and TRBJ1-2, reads DGGITQSPKYLFRKEGQNVTLSCEQNLNHDAMYWYRQDPGQGLRLIYYSQIVNDFQKGDIAEGYSVSREKKESFPLTVTSAQKNPTAFYLCASRGRAVYGYTFGSGTRLTVV.

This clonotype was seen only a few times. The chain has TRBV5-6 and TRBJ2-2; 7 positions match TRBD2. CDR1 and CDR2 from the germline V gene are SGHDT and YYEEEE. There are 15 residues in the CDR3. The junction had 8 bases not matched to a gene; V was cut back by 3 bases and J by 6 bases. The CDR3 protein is CASSWRAGEAGELFF. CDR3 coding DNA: TGTGCCAGCAGCTGGCGGGCGGGAGAGGCCGGGGAGCTGTTTTTT.

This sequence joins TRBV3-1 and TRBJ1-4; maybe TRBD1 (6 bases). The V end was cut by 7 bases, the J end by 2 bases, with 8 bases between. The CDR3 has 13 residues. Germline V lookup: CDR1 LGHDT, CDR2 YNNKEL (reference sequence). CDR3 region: CASTTGTNEKLFF. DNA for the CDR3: TGTGCCAGCACAACAGGGACTAATGAAAAACTGTTTTTT.

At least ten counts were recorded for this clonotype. The CDR3 loop is CASSWTSGGETQYF. The CDR3, as DNA: TGTGCCAGCAGCTGGACTAGCGGGGGCGAGACCCAGTACTTC. The rearrangement links TRBV7-9 to TRBJ2-5, with 13 bases fitting TRBD2. Germline V lookup: CDR1 SEHNR, CDR2 FQNEAQ (reference sequence). With 4 bases clipped from V and 5 bases from J, the junction kept 1 base outside the gene matches. CDR3 length: 14 amino acids.

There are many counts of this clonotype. CDR3 nucleotides: TGCAGTGGGGGAGCGGGAGCCCTCAATGAGCAGTTCTTC. The encoded protein is CSGGAGALNEQFF. V and J are TRBV20-1 and TRBJ2-1; 8 positions agree with TRBD2. This CDR3 comprises 13 residues. Germline V CDR1 and CDR2: DFQATT, SNEGSKA (reference sequence). The junction had 8 bases not matched to a gene; V was cut back by 7 bases and J by 6 bases.

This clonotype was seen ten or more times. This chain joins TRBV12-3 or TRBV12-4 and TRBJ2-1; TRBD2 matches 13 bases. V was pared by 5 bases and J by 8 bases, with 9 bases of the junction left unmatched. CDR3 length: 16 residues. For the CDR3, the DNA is TGTGCCAGCAGTGCCTGGACTAGCGGGAGTTCGGATGAGCAGTTCTTC. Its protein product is CASSAWTSGSSDEQFF.

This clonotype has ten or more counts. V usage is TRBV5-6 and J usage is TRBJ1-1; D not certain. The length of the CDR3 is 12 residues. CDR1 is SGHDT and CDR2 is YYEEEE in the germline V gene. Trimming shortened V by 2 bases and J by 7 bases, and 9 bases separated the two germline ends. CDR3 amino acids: CASSFGGVEAFF. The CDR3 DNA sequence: TGTGCCAGCAGCTTCGGAGGAGTTGAAGCTTTCTTT.

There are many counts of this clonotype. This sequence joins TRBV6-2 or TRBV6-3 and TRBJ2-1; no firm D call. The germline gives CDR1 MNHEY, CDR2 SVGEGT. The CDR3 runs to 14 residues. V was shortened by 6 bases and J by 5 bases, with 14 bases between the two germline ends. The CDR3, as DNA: TGTGCCAGCAGGCCTTCCCCGGCTAACAATGAGCAGTTCTTC. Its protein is CASRPSPANNEQFF.

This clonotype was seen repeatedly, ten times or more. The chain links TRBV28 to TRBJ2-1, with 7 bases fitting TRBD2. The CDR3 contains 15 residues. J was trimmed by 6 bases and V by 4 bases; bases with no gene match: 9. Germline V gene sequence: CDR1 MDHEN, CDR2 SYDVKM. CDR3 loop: CASSSGGPGGNEQFF. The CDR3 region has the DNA TGTGCCAGCAGTTCCGGAGGGCCGGGGGGCAATGAGCAGTTCTTC.

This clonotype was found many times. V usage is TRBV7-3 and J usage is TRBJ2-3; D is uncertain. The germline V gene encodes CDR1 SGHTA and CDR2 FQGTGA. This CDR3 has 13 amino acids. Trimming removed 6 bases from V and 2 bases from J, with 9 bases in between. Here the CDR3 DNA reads TGTGCCAGCAGTAGGCTACACACAGATACGCAGTATTTT. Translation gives CASSRLHTDTQYF.

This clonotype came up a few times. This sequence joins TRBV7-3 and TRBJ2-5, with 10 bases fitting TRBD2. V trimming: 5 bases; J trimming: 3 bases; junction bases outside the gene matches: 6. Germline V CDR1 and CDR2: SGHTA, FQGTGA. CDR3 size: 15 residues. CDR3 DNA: TGTGCCAGCAGCCTTAGACTAGCGGGTAAAGAGACCCAGTACTTC. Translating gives CASSLRLAGKETQYF.

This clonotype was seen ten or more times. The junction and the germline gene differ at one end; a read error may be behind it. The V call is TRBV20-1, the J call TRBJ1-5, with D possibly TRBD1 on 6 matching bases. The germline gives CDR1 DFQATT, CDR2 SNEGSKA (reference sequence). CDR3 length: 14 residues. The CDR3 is CSARGGTSNQPQHF. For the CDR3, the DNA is TGCAGTGCCAGAGGGGGTACTAGCAATCAGCCCCAGCATTTT.

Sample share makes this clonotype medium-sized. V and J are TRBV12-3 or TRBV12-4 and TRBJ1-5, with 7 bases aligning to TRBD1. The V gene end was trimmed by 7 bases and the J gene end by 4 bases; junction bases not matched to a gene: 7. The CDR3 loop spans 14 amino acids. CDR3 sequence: CASTTGTENQPQHF. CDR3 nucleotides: TGTGCCAGCACCACCGGGACAGAGAATCAGCCCCAGCATTTT.

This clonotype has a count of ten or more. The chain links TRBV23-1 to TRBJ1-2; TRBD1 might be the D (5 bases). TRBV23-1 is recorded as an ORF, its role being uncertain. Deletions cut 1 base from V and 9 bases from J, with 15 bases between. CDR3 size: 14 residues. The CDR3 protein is CASSQWAREDRYTF. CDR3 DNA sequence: TGCGCCAGCAGTCAATGGGCCAGGGAGGATCGCTACACCTTC.

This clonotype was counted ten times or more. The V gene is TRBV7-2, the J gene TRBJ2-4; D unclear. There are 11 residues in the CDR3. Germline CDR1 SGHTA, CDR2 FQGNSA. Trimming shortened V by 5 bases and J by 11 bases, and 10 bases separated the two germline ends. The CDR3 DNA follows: TGTGCCAGCAGCGATAGGGCCCTTCAGTACTTC. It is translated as CASSDRALQYF.

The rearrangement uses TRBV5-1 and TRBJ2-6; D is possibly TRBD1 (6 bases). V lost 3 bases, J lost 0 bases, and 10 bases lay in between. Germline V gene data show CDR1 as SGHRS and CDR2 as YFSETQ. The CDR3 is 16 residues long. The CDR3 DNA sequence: TGCGCCAGCAGCTCCGGACAGACCTCTGGGGCCAACGTCCTGACTTTC. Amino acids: CASSSGQTSGANVLTF.

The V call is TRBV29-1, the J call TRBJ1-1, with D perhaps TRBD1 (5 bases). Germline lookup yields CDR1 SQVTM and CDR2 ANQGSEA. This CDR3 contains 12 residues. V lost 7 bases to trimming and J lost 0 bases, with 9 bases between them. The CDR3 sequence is CSAQGLNTEAFF. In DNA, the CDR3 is TGCAGCGCTCAGGGTTTGAACACTGAAGCTTTCTTT.

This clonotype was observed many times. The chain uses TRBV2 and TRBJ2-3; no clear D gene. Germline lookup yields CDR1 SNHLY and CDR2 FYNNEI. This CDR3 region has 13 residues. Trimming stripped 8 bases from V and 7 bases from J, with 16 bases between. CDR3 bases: TGTGCCAGCGGGCAGCCCACCAGGAATACGCAGTATTTT. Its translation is CASGQPTRNTQYF.

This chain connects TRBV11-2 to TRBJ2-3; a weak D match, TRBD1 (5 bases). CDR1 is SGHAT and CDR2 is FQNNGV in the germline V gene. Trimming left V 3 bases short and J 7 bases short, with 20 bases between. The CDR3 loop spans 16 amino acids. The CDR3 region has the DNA TGTGCCAGCAGCTTGGGGCCGCAGGGTGAATATAATACGCAGTATTTT. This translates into CASSLGPQGEYNTQYF.

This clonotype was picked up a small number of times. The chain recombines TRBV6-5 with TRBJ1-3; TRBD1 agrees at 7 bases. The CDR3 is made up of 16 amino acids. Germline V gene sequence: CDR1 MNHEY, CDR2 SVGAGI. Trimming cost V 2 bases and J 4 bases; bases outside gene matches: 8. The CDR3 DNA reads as TGTGCCAGCAGTTACCCCCCGACAGGGCGCGGAAACACCATATATTTT. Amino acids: CASSYPPTGRGNTIYF.